This is a list of T cell receptor beta chains from one sample in a study of blood T cell repertoires in COVID-19. Clones were read by immunoSEQ multiplex PCR, and TCRdb kept only the in-frame ones, dropping some. Among under 400,000 clones listed, around nine tenths were seen once. Sequencing input: peripheral blood. Source of these receptors: a woman aged 55-70 years with COVID-19, enrolled during active disease. Both conserved end residues are part of each CDR3. Fields, in order: D gene, V gene, J gene, clone size, CDR3 DNA, CDR3 protein. The D gene is left open where the match is weak. A row's size may be missing; if present it is once, few, many or a size class.

>TRBD2|TRBV7-3|TRBJ2-1|.
TGTGCCAGCAGCTTAAGCGGGGGGGTAAATGAGCAGTTCTTC
CASSLSGGVNEQFF
>.|TRBV7-8|TRBJ1-1|.
TGTGCCAGCAGCCAGAGGACAATGAACACTGAAGCTTTCTTT
CASSQRTMNTEAFF
>.|TRBV19|TRBJ2-3|once
TGTGCCAGTAGTGAAACAGCTCCTAGCACAGATACGCAGTATTTT
CASSETAPSTDTQYF
>TRBD2|TRBV6-1|TRBJ2-3|.
TGTGCCAGCAGTGCCTTCTTAGCGGGGGGGCCAACGGATACGCAGTATTTT
CASSAFLAGGPTDTQYF
>TRBD1|TRBV2|TRBJ2-1|.
TGTGCCAGCAGTGAAAGGACAGGGAGAAATGAGCAGTTCTTC
CASSERTGRNEQFF
>TRBD2|TRBV5-1|TRBJ2-1|.
TGCGCCACCTTACTAGCGCTAGCATCCTACAATGAGCAGTTCTTC
CATLLALASYNEQFF
>TRBD1|TRBV7-2|TRBJ1-4|.
TGTGCCAGCAGCTTAGTAGGGACAGGGGACGAAAAACTGTTTTTT
CASSLVGTGDEKLFF
>TRBD1|TRBV5-4|TRBJ2-7|.
TGTGCCAGCAGCTTAGTGGGGACAGGGAGGTACGAGCAGTACTTC
CASSLVGTGRYEQYF
>.|TRBV20-1|TRBJ1-2|.
TGCAGTGCTAGTATCGGGGAGAGGCGCTACACCTTC
CSASIGERRYTF
>.|TRBV6-5|TRBJ1-4|.
TGTGCCAGCAGTTACGGTGTCAGGGGAAATGAAAAACTGTTTTTT
CASSYGVRGNEKLFF
>.|TRBV5-6|TRBJ1-2|.
TGTGCCAGCAGCTTGGTACCGGGATCTAACTATGGCTACACCTTC
CASSLVPGSNYGYTF
>.|TRBV27|TRBJ1-5|.
TGTGCCAGCAGTTTACAGGGTAGCAGGCAGCCCCAGCATTTT
CASSLQGSRQPQHF
>.|TRBV19|TRBJ2-2|.
TGTGCCAGTAGTAACCAGGTCGTTAACACCGGGGAGCTGTTTTTT
CASSNQVVNTGELFF
>.|TRBV5-1|TRBJ2-5|.
TGCGCCAGCAGCTTAGGACTGGTTCAGGAGACCCAGTACTTC
CASSLGLVQETQYF
>TRBD1|TRBV3-1/TRBV3-2|TRBJ1-2|few
TGTGCCAGCAGCCAAGAAGGCCGACAGGGCTATGGCTACACCTTC
CASSQEGRQGYGYTF
>.|TRBV11-2|TRBJ1-2|.
TGTGCCAGCAGCTTCGGGTCCGCTAACTATGGCTACACCTTC
CASSFGSANYGYTF
>.|TRBV5-1|TRBJ1-3|.
TGCGCCAGCAGCTTGGCCGGGACTGGAAACACCATATATTTT
CASSLAGTGNTIYF
>.|TRBV3-1/TRBV3-2|TRBJ2-7|.
TGTGCCAGCAGCCAAGATAAGCGTAGGATCTCCTACGAGCAGTACTTC
CASSQDKRRISYEQYF
>TRBD1|TRBV7-9|TRBJ1-3|.
TGTGCCAGCAGACGAGCCGGACAGGTCCCTGGAAACACCATATATTTT
CASRRAGQVPGNTIYF
>.|TRBV7-9|TRBJ2-1|.
TGTGCCAGCAGCCCCGGGCTAGCGTTCTTAAATGAGCAGTTCTTC
CASSPGLAFLNEQFF
>.|TRBV5-4|TRBJ1-2|.
TGTGCCAGCAGCTTGGCCCCCGGACTACTTAACTATGGCTACACCTTC
CASSLAPGLLNYGYTF
>TRBD1|TRBV7-9|TRBJ2-5|once
TGTGCCAGCAGCTTAGCGGACAGGTTCCAAGAGACCCAGTACTTC
CASSLADRFQETQYF
>.|TRBV6-5|TRBJ1-2|.
TGTGCCAGCAGACAGAACTATGGCTACACCTTC
CASRQNYGYTF
>.|TRBV7-2|TRBJ2-1|.
TGTGCCAGCAGCTTTGGGCGATCATCCTACAATGAGCAGTTCTTC
CASSFGRSSYNEQFF
>TRBD1|TRBV30|TRBJ1-1|.
TGTGCCTGGAGAGAGGAGAACAGGGGGGTCCCTGAAGCTTTCTTT
CAWREENRGVPEAFF
>TRBD2|TRBV10-2|TRBJ2-3|.
TGCGCCAGCAGTCCACTAGCGGGGGGGCCCACAGATACGCAGTATTTT
CASSPLAGGPTDTQYF
>TRBD1|TRBV6-5|TRBJ1-2|.
TGTGCCAGCAGGAAGGACAGGGCTAACTATGGCTACACCTTC
CASRKDRANYGYTF
>.|TRBV5-1|TRBJ1-2|.
TGCGCCAGCAGCTTGGGGGCAGGGCCCCTCGCCTATGGCTACACCTTC
CASSLGAGPLAYGYTF
>TRBD1|TRBV5-5|TRBJ1-2|.
TGTGCCAGCAGCCCCGGGACAGGGAATCCCCTCACCTATGGCTACACCTTC
CASSPGTGNPLTYGYTF
>.|TRBV10-2|TRBJ1-2|.
TGCGCCAGCGGAAGATTGACAAAATCGGACTATGGCTACACCTTC
CASGRLTKSDYGYTF
>.|TRBV3-1/TRBV3-2|TRBJ1-3|.
TGTGCCAGCAGCCAAACTATAGGGGGACCGTGGAGAAACACCATATATTTT
CASSQTIGGPWRNTIYF
>TRBD1|TRBV11-2|TRBJ2-1|.
TGTGCCAGCAGCCCCCGGACAGGGGCATACAATGAGCAGTTCTTC
CASSPRTGAYNEQFF
>.|TRBV4-1|TRBJ1-4|.
TGCGCCAGCAGCCAAGATGCACAGTCGGGAGAAAAACTGTTTTTT
CASSQDAQSGEKLFF
>.|TRBV6-6|TRBJ1-3|.
TGTGCCAGCAGCCCGGGAGGGCTTCGGGGAAACACCATATATTTT
CASSPGGLRGNTIYF
>.|TRBV12-3/TRBV12-4|TRBJ1-1|.
TGTGCCAGCAGTTTTCCCAGGTACACTGAAGCTTTCTTT
CASSFPRYTEAFF
>.|TRBV18|TRBJ1-2|.
TGTGCCAGCTCACCAGAGACACCCCAAAGGCTATCTTATGGCTACACCTTC
CASSPETPQRLSYGYTF
>.|TRBV4-1|TRBJ2-2|.
TGCGCCAGCAGTGCAGGGGTGGCCGGGGAGCTGTTTTTT
CASSAGVAGELFF
>TRBD1|TRBV11-2|TRBJ2-7|.
TGTGCCAGCAGCTTGAAACAGGGGGCAGGCGAGCAGTACTTC
CASSLKQGAGEQYF
>.|TRBV28|TRBJ1-2|.
TGTGCCAGCAGTTTAGGACAGCCTTACTATGGCTACACCTTC
CASSLGQPYYGYTF
>.|TRBV21-1|TRBJ1-3|.
TGTGCCAGCAGCGTCCTACCGTGCTCTGGAAACACCATATATTTT
CASSVLPCSGNTIYF
>.|TRBV6-4|TRBJ1-5|.
TGTGCCAGCAGTGACACCCAGGGGCAGCCCCAGCATTTT
CASSDTQGQPQHF
>.|TRBV30|TRBJ2-7|.
TGTGCCTGGGCAGTGTGGCGGGCCTCCTACGAGCAGTACTTC
CAWAVWRASYEQYF
>.|TRBV2|TRBJ1-1|.
TGTGCCAGCAGTGAACTAGCGAACACTGAAGCTTTCTTT
CASSELANTEAFF
>.|TRBV30|TRBJ1-1|.
TGTGCCTGGAGTAAGTCGGGCACTGAAGCTTTCTTT
CAWSKSGTEAFF
>.|TRBV7-9|TRBJ1-1|.
TGTGCCAGCAGCTTAACGGGAATGAACACTGAAGCTTTCTTT
CASSLTGMNTEAFF
>.|TRBV4-1|TRBJ1-5|few
TGCGCCAGCAGCCAAGAGGGGGGTCAGCTTAGCAATCAGCCCCAGCATTTT
CASSQEGGQLSNQPQHF
>.|TRBV2|TRBJ1-4|.
TGTGCCAGCAGTGAAAGGGGCCAGGGTCGTGAAAAACTGTTTTTT
CASSERGQGREKLFF
>.|TRBV13|TRBJ1-1|.
TGTGCCAGCAGCTTTCGGGGAGCCACCACGAACACTGAAGCTTTCTTT
CASSFRGATTNTEAFF
>TRBD2|TRBV19|TRBJ2-3|.
TGTGCCAGTAGTATAGGCTCAGCGGGGGGCACAGATACGCAGTATTTT
CASSIGSAGGTDTQYF
>.|TRBV18|TRBJ1-5|.
TGTGCCAGCTCACCGGGCGCTAGCAATCAGCCCCAGCATTTT
CASSPGASNQPQHF
>TRBD1|TRBV9|TRBJ1-5|.
TGTGCCAGCAGCGTTGGGACAGGGAAAAATCAGCCCCAGCATTTT
CASSVGTGKNQPQHF
>TRBD1|TRBV15|TRBJ1-1|once
TGTGCCACCAGCAGGGGGGACAGGGTTGCGAACACTGAAGCTTTCTTT
CATSRGDRVANTEAFF
>TRBD1|TRBV5-1|TRBJ1-2|.
TGCGCCAGCAGCCTTTCGACAGGGACTAACTATGGCTACACCTTC
CASSLSTGTNYGYTF
>.|TRBV7-9|TRBJ2-5|once
TGTGCCAGCAGCGGACCTAGGGGGCGCGGGGTTGCAGGAGAGACCCAGTACTTC
CASSGPRGRGVAGETQYF
>TRBD1|TRBV4-1|TRBJ2-1|.
TGCGCCAGCAGCCCAGGACAGGGCCCCTACAATGAGCAGTTCTTC
CASSPGQGPYNEQFF
>TRBD1|TRBV6-2/TRBV6-3|TRBJ1-1|.
TGTGCCAGCAGTTACAGACAGGGATTAAACACTGAAGCTTTCTTT
CASSYRQGLNTEAFF